This paragraph covers one T cell receptor (beta chain) sequence. This entry is derived from a study of T cells after yellow fever vaccination. Study context: SMART-Seq v4 Ultra Low Input prepared the low-cell-number fractions.

Germline V CDR1 and CDR2: DFQATT, SNEGSKA (reference sequence). The V end lost 3 bases, the J end lost 2 bases, and 16 bases lay between the germline ends. The CDR3 is 15 amino acids. A universal primer site and UMIs were added as TCR cDNA was made by 5'RACE template switching. One entry per CDR3 protein, called by TCRdb with MiXCR from the 5' RACE reads. The repertoire holds around 310,000 distinct CDR3 sequences, with approximately 3.8% as singletons. This TCR was sampled from a man aged 18 to 29 who received the YFV17D yellow fever vaccine. The V call is TRBV20-1, the J call TRBJ1-2; D gene ambiguous. The sample consisted of PBMCs, taken on the day of the yellow fever booster vaccination. CDR3 bases: TGCAGTGCTAGCTCCTACGGCGCGTTAAACTATGGCTACACCTTC. Protein product: CSASSYGALNYGYTF.